These 20 T cell receptor beta chains came from one sample sequenced in a study of T-cell reconstitution after alpha-beta-depleted transplantation in children. TCRbeta library construction was performed incorporating unique molecular identifiers. TCRdb independently ran MiXCR on the PCR reads; one entry per CDR3 protein. The profile shows a few hundred thousand distinct CDR3 sequences, over 8% of them singletons. Here the sequenced sample was PBMCs from the stem cell graft donor, taken from the stem cell graft. Receptors originate from a human donor who donated a stem cell graft to a child with SCID.

As to this clonotype: The junction does not match germline at one end; this may be a read error. CDR3 bases: TGTGCCAGCAGCCTACCCAGGGGTAGCAGCTCCTACGAGCAGAACTTC. It yields the protein CASSLPRGSSSYEQNF. V usage is TRBV6-2 or TRBV6-3 and J usage is TRBJ2-7; perhaps TRBD1 as D (6 bases). Germline V gives CDR1 MNHEY, CDR2 SVGEGT. This CDR3 is 16 amino acids long.

Notes on this clonotype: This may stem from a read error, because a much larger clone lies one nucleotide away. The V and J genes are TRBV7-8 and TRBJ2-1, with D unclear. The CDR3 loop spans 14 amino acids. V was cut by 0 bases and J by 6 bases, with 9 bases left in between. Per the germline V gene, CDR1 is SGHVS and CDR2 is FQNEAQ. The CDR3: CASSLARTPNEQFF. As DNA, the CDR3 is TGTGCCAGCAGCTTAGCGAGGACCCCCAATGAGCAGTTCTTC.

The chain couples TRBV5-1 to TRBJ2-1; 8 bases map to TRBD2. Germline lookup yields CDR1 SGHRS and CDR2 YFSETQ. With 5 bases clipped from V and 3 bases from J, the junction kept 10 bases outside the gene matches. The CDR3 contains 16 residues. The CDR3 nucleotides are TGCGCCAGCAGTCGTATAACTAGCGGAAACTACAATGAGCAGTTCTTC. Translating it yields CASSRITSGNYNEQFF.

This clonotype was picked up many times. The CDR3 DNA is TGTGCCACCATGGCAGACTCCTACGAGCAGTACTTC. Translation gives CATMADSYEQYF. The chain uses TRBV19 and TRBJ2-7; no reliable D call. Per germline, CDR1 LNHDA and CDR2 SQIVND (reference sequence). Trimming shortened V by 10 bases and J by 0 bases, and 10 bases separated the two germline ends. The CDR3 loop spans 12 amino acids. Combining the CDR3 with reference TRBV19 and TRBJ2-7 gives the whole variable domain DGGITQSPKYLFRKEGQNVTLSCEQNLNHDAMYWYRQDPGQGLRLIYYSQIVNDFQKGDIAEGYSVSREKKESFPLTVTSAQKNPTAFYLCATMADSYEQYFGPGTRLTVT.

This clonotype showed up many times. The V gene is TRBV29-1, the J gene TRBJ2-5; the D is unclear. CDR1 and CDR2 (germline): SQVTM, ANQGSEA. Trimming stripped 4 bases from V and 3 bases from J, with 15 bases between. The length of the CDR3 is 14 residues. The CDR3 spells CSVGLAPKEETQYF. CDR3 DNA: TGCAGCGTTGGTCTGGCCCCCAAAGAAGAGACCCAGTACTTC.

This clonotype was detected a few times. The chain employs TRBV6-1 and TRBJ2-1, with 13 bases matching TRBD2. V shed 5 bases and J 0 bases; nucleotides not matched to a gene: 4. This CDR3 comprises 17 residues. The germline V gene encodes CDR1 MNHNS and CDR2 SASEGT. The CDR3 DNA reads TGTGCCAGCAGTCGAACTAGCGGGGGGGCCTCCTACAATGAGCAGTTCTTC. Translation: CASSRTSGGASYNEQFF.

This clonotype has only a few counts. CDR3 nucleotides: TGCAGTGCTAGAGAGGTGGGGGTAACCTACGAGCAGTACTTC. It encodes CSAREVGVTYEQYF. The V and J genes are TRBV20-1 and TRBJ2-7; D may correspond to TRBD1 or TRBD2 (5 bases each). V lost 0 bases, J lost 2 bases, and 11 bases lay in between. Germline assignment: CDR1 DFQATT and CDR2 SNEGSKA (reference sequence). This CDR3 contains 14 residues.

This clonotype was picked up many times. J is TRBJ1-5 and V is TRBV12-3 or TRBV12-4, with unresolved D. V lost 6 bases, J lost 0 bases, and 9 bases lay in between. The CDR3 has 14 amino acids. CDR3: CASRAAGSNQPQHF. The DNA for the CDR3 is TGTGCCAGCAGGGCCGCCGGTAGCAATCAGCCCCAGCATTTT.

This clonotype turned up a few times. CDR3 residues: CASSKSGANVLTF. CDR3 bases: TGTGCCAGCAGCAAATCTGGGGCCAACGTCCTGACTTTC. This chain joins TRBV6-2 or TRBV6-3 and TRBJ2-6; D call uncertain. The germline V and J ends were trimmed by 6 bases and 1 base, with 4 bases remaining between them. Germline CDR1 reads MNHEY; CDR2 reads SVGEGT. The length of the CDR3 is 13 residues.

CDR3 in amino acids: CASSYVRDRGHEQYF. CDR3 DNA sequence: TGTGCCAGCAGTTACGTCCGGGACAGGGGCCACGAGCAGTACTTC. The chain recombines TRBV6-5 with TRBJ2-7; TRBD1 matches 10 bases. The CDR3 sequence is 15 residues long. J was trimmed by 5 bases and V by 2 bases; bases with no gene match: 6. The germline CDR1 and CDR2 sequences are MNHEY and SVGAGI.

The chain uses TRBV12-3 or TRBV12-4 and TRBJ2-5, with D unresolved. There are 15 residues in the CDR3. V lost 10 bases and J 5 bases, leaving 23 bases between the germline ends. The CDR3 region has the DNA TGTGCCATCACGCTCGTAGGGCCAGATGAGGAGACCCAGTACTTC. Translated: CAITLVGPDEETQYF.

The chain carries TRBV29-1 and TRBJ1-6, with D perhaps matching TRBD1 (6 bases). Germline CDR1 reads SQVTM; CDR2 reads ANQGSEA. The CDR3 extends over 14 amino acids. V was clipped by 1 base and J by 9 bases, with 13 bases between them. DNA of the CDR3: TGCAGCGTTGAAGTGGGGGGGGCTGGTTCACCCCTCCACTTT. Its protein product is CSVEVGGAGSPLHF.

A word on this clonotype: Since a much larger clone is just one base distant, this may be a read error. V gene TRBV29-1 combines with J gene TRBJ2-7; unclear D gene. Germline V gene lookup returns CDR1 SQVTM and CDR2 ANQGSEA. V was shortened by 7 bases and J by 0 bases, with 13 bases between the two germline ends. The CDR3 is 13 residues long. DNA of the CDR3: TGCAGCGCCCGGGTATCGAGCTCCTACGAGCAGTACTTC. It translates to CSARVSSSYEQYF.

The sample holds a few counts of this clonotype. The chain couples TRBV3-1 to TRBJ1-2; perhaps TRBD1 as D (6 bases). Germline CDR1 LGHDT, CDR2 YNNKEL (reference sequence). V lost 6 bases, J lost 3 bases, and 14 bases lay in between. The CDR3 runs 14 residues. This CDR3 is CASRRGGADYGYTF. Here the CDR3 DNA reads TGTGCCAGCAGGCGAGGGGGGGCTGACTATGGCTACACCTTC.

This clonotype was counted a few times. The chain couples TRBV11-2 to TRBJ1-1; the D gene is possibly TRBD1 (5 bases). The CDR3 runs 13 residues. V lost 1 base and J 6 bases, leaving 9 bases between the germline ends. The germline V gene encodes CDR1 SGHAT and CDR2 FQNNGV. The CDR3 here is CASSLVRDAEAFF. The CDR3 nucleotides are TGTGCCAGCAGCTTAGTTCGGGACGCTGAAGCTTTCTTT. The full variable domain, in which reference TRBV11-2 and TRBJ1-1 provide the parts outside the CDR3, is EAGVAQSPRYKIIEKRQSVAFWCNPISGHATLYWYQQILGQGPKLLIQFQNNGVVDDSQLPKDRFSAERLKGVDSTLKIQPAKLEDSAVYLCASSLVRDAEAFFGQGTRLTVV.

This clonotype has at least ten counts. The chain uses TRBV3-1 and TRBJ2-4; D ambiguous. Germline V CDR1 and CDR2: LGHDT, YNNKEL (reference sequence). V was shortened by 0 bases and J by 8 bases, with 2 bases between the two germline ends. The CDR3 extends over 11 amino acids. This CDR3 reads CASSQEYIQYF. The DNA for the CDR3 is TGTGCCAGCAGCCAAGAGTACATTCAGTACTTC.

The chain couples TRBV5-1 to TRBJ2-7; no clear D gene. The CDR3 is 13 amino acids. Trimming pared 1 base from V and 3 bases from J, leaving 8 bases between. Germline-derived CDR1 and CDR2 are SGHRS and YFSETQ. CDR3 loop: CASSLPRLYEQYF. The CDR3, as DNA: TGCGCCAGCAGCTTGCCAAGGCTCTACGAGCAGTACTTC.

This clonotype was seen only a few times. The CDR3 nucleotides are TGTGCCAGCAGCCAAGGACAGGGTAGGTCCTACGAGCAGTACTTC. Its protein is CASSQGQGRSYEQYF. V is TRBV11-3 and J is TRBJ2-7, with 8 bases that match TRBD1. Germline loops: CDR1 SGHNT, CDR2 YENEEA. The CDR3 consists of 15 residues. V shed 5 bases and J 1 base; nucleotides not matched to a gene: 7.

The rearrangement joins TRBV5-1 to TRBJ2-3; tentatively, D is TRBD2 (6 bases). Trimming cost V 4 bases and J 6 bases, with 12 bases left between them. The CDR3 spans 13 residues. Germline V lookup: CDR1 SGHRS, CDR2 YFSETQ. The CDR3 DNA is TGCGCCAGCAGCGGCGATCGGGGGGATACGCAGTATTTT. Translation: CASSGDRGDTQYF.

J is TRBJ1-1 and V is TRBV10-3; D unclear. Germline CDR1 is ENHRY and CDR2 is SYGVKD. V dropped 6 bases and J dropped 2 bases, with 13 bases sitting between them. The CDR3 loop spans 14 amino acids. CDR3 bases: TGTGCCATCAGCCTTGAGACACCTAACACTGAAGCTTTCTTT. Its protein is CAISLETPNTEAFF.